This is a list of T cell receptor beta chains from one sample in a study of OX40 agonist ivuxolimab in advanced cancers. The table came from immunoSEQ multiplex PCR; TCRdb's copy has only in-frame clones and leaves some out. In the table there are tens of thousands of clones, 85% to 90% of which are singletons. This specimen was CD4+ or CD8+ T cells sorted from blood, taken in a trial of the OX40 agonist ivuxolimab. The receptors stem from an adult with an advanced solid tumor such as melanoma, head and neck, liver or kidney cancer. Each CDR3 is given with its conserved first and last residue. A D gene is named only where the DNA matches it firmly. Some rows have no size entry. The others give once, few or many, or a class for an expanded clone.

>TRBJ2-5|TRBD1|-|TRBV4-2
CASSRNGQVRETQYF
TGTGCCAGCAGCCGGAACGGACAGGTTAGGGAGACCCAGTACTTC
>TRBJ1-1|TRBD1|-|TRBV19
CASKWDSRMNTEAFF
TGTGCCAGTAAGTGGGACAGCCGGATGAACACTGAAGCTTTCTTT
>TRBJ2-1|TRBD1|-|TRBV5-6
CASSLQTGVYNEQFF
TGTGCCAGCAGCTTGCAAACAGGGGTGTACAATGAGCAGTTCTTC
>TRBJ2-1|-|-|TRBV20-1
CSARESNEQFF
TGCAGTGCGAGAGAGTCCAATGAGCAGTTCTTC
>TRBJ1-1|-|-|TRBV20-1
CSAGRGAEAFF
TGCAGTGCAGGCCGGGGAGCTGAAGCTTTCTTT
>TRBJ2-7|TRBD1|-|TRBV5-1
CASSSRPGQGAAWSYEQYF
TGCGCCAGCAGTAGCAGACCGGGACAGGGGGCCGCATGGTCCTACGAGCAGTACTTC
>TRBJ2-3|-|-|TRBV10-1
CASSKGGVGTDTQYF
TGCGCCAGCAGTAAGGGCGGAGTGGGCACAGATACGCAGTATTTT
>TRBJ2-2|TRBD1|once|TRBV7-9
CASSPGDRVGTGELFF
TGTGCCAGCAGCCCGGGCGACAGGGTTGGAACCGGGGAGCTGTTTTTT
>TRBJ1-5|-|few|TRBV19
CASSKWGSKNQPQHF
TGTGCCAGTAGTAAGTGGGGCAGTAAAAATCAGCCCCAGCATTTT
>TRBJ1-2|-|-|TRBV2
CASSERSGAGYGYTF
TGTGCCAGCAGTGAGAGGTCAGGGGCCGGCTATGGCTACACCTTC
>TRBJ2-4|TRBD1|-|TRBV27
CASSLVRDSLSKNIQYF
TGTGCCAGCAGTTTAGTCCGGGACAGTTTGTCCAAAAACATTCAGTACTTC
>TRBJ2-7|TRBD1|once|TRBV7-2
CASSSSPWDRGFEQYF
TGTGCCAGCAGCTCGTCACCCTGGGACAGGGGGTTCGAGCAGTACTTC
>TRBJ1-5|-|-|TRBV6-1
CASSEAAVAVNQPQHF
TGTGCCAGCAGTGAAGCTGCCGTGGCAGTCAATCAGCCCCAGCATTTT
>TRBJ2-6|TRBD1|-|TRBV29-1
CSVEGTGAGANVLTF
TGCAGCGTTGAGGGGACAGGGGCTGGGGCCAACGTCCTGACTTTC
>TRBJ2-5|-|-|TRBV10-3
CAISENLQETQYF
TGTGCCATCAGTGAGAACCTCCAAGAGACCCAGTACTTC
>TRBJ2-5|TRBD1|-|TRBV11-3
CASSLTGGTQYF
TGTGCCAGCAGCTTAACAGGGGGGACCCAGTACTTC
>TRBJ1-1|-|-|TRBV7-2
CASSLGEGWNTEAFF
TGTGCCAGCAGCTTAGGAGAGGGGTGGAACACTGAAGCTTTCTTT
>TRBJ1-5|TRBD1|-|TRBV7-2
CASSTGQGYGQPQHF
TGTGCCAGCAGCACGGGACAGGGATACGGTCAGCCCCAGCATTTT
>TRBJ2-5|TRBD2|-|TRBV4-1
CASTPPGGQETQYF
TGCGCCAGCACCCCGCCGGGGGGGCAAGAGACCCAGTACTTC
>TRBJ1-2|TRBD1|-|TRBV6-1
CASSDLEGAIYGYTF
TGTGCCAGCAGCGATTTGGAGGGGGCCATATATGGCTACACCTTC
>TRBJ1-6|-|-|TRBV14
CASSQDLGFPPSPLHF
TGTGCCAGCAGCCAAGATCTAGGGTTCCCGCCTTCACCCCTCCACTTT
>TRBJ1-1|-|-|TRBV7-3
CASSSHGQGTAEAFF
TGTGCCAGCAGCTCCCACGGGCAGGGGACGGCTGAAGCTTTCTTT
>TRBJ2-2|-|once|TRBV19
CASSIISDNTGELFF
TGTGCCAGTAGTATAATAAGTGATAACACCGGGGAGCTGTTTTTT
>TRBJ2-7|-|-|TRBV18
CASSPPGRGAYEQYF
TGTGCCAGCTCACCACCGGGGCGGGGAGCTTACGAGCAGTACTTC
>TRBJ2-1|TRBD2|-|TRBV15
CATSRARTSGGASHNEQFF
TGTGCCACCAGCAGAGCTAGGACTAGCGGGGGGGCCTCCCACAATGAGCAGTTCTTC
>TRBJ1-5|-|-|TRBV4-2
CASSTYSNQPQHF
TGTGCCAGCAGCACATATAGCAATCAGCCCCAGCATTTT
>TRBJ2-1|-|-|TRBV11-2
CASTSGENEQFF
TGTGCCAGCACCTCTGGGGAGAATGAGCAGTTCTTC
>TRBJ2-5|-|-|TRBV27
CASSLNPGPGLGETQYF
TGTGCCAGCAGTTTGAATCCTGGTCCAGGTCTTGGGGAGACCCAGTACTTC
>TRBJ1-5|-|-|TRBV28
CASSGGGNQPQHF
TGTGCCAGCTCGGGGGGGGGCAATCAGCCCCAGCATTTT
>TRBJ2-5|-|-|TRBV6-5
CASSYRGETQYF
TGTGCCAGCAGTTACAGGGGAGAGACCCAGTACTTC
>TRBJ1-6|TRBD1|-|TRBV28
CASIRDRHNSPLHF
TGTGCCAGCATACGGGACAGGCATAATTCACCCCTCCACTTT
>TRBJ2-7|-|few|TRBV10-3
CAISTEKSREQYF
TGTGCCATCAGCACAGAAAAGTCACGCGAGCAGTACTTC
>TRBJ2-1|TRBD2|few|TRBV4-3
CASSQAKGVGGAFWNEQFF
TGCGCCAGCAGCCAAGCTAAAGGGGTCGGGGGGGCCTTTTGGAATGAGCAGTTCTTC
>TRBJ1-2|-|few|TRBV6-1
CASTTTGPNYGYTF
TGTGCCAGCACCACAACAGGGCCGAACTATGGCTACACCTTC
>TRBJ2-2|-|-|TRBV28
CASSLGLANTGELFF
TGTGCCAGCAGTTTGGGACTCGCGAACACCGGGGAGCTGTTTTTT